These 26 T cell receptor beta chains were sequenced from one sample in a study of T cell changes during pregnancy in multiple sclerosis. Sequencing was performed with immunoSEQ multiplex PCR; in TCRdb, only in-frame clones are kept and a portion is missing. The table shows roughly 40,000 clones, with roughly 90% occurring only once. Sequenced material: CD8+ T cells from peripheral blood mononuclear cells, taken before pregnancy. The receptors were sampled from a female donor with multiple sclerosis, enrolled in a pregnancy study.

Notes on this clone: Compared with germline, one end of the junction differs, possibly owing to a read error. This chain joins TRBV5-1 and TRBJ1-1; 10 bases are shared with TRBD1. The CDR3 has 17 amino acids. The germline V gene encodes CDR1 SGHRS and CDR2 YFSETQ. CDR3 bases: TGCGCCAGCAGCAACCGGGACAGGGGTTCCTCGAACACTGAAGCCTTCTTT. Residues: CASSNRDRGSSNTEAFF.

V is TRBV27 and J is TRBJ1-5; TRBD1 agrees at 9 bases. The V and J ends lost 5 bases and 5 bases, in that order; junction bases with no gene match: 7. This CDR3 has 15 residues. Per germline, CDR1 MNHEY and CDR2 SMNVEV (reference sequence). The CDR3 here is CASSTTGGADQPQHF. DNA of the CDR3: TGTGCCAGCAGTACGACAGGGGGAGCGGATCAGCCCCAGCATTTT.

This rearrangement joins TRBV5-6 to TRBJ2-3; 8 positions match TRBD2. The CDR3 loop spans 15 amino acids. Germline CDR1 SGHDT, CDR2 YYEEEE. V shed 2 bases, J shed 0 bases, and the junction held 2 bases outside the gene matches. For the CDR3, the DNA is TGTGCCAGCAGCTTTAGCGGGACTAGCACAGATACGCAGTATTTT. Translated, it gives CASSFSGTSTDTQYF.

CDR3 region: CASSPLPSGYTF. CDR3 nucleotide sequence: TGTGCCAGCAGCCCCCTCCCGAGTGGCTACACCTTC. This chain joins TRBV7-4 and TRBJ1-2, with D uncertain. Germline assignment: CDR1 SGHVT and CDR2 SQSDAQ. With 5 bases removed from V and 7 bases from J, the gap between germline ends came to 11 bases. This CDR3 spans 12 amino acids.

This chain connects TRBV14 to TRBJ2-3; perhaps TRBD1 as D (5 bases). The CDR3 is 15 amino acids. V was cut by 0 bases and J by 3 bases, with 10 bases left in between. Germline values: CDR1 SGHDN, CDR2 FVKESK. For the CDR3, the DNA is TGTGCCAGCAGCCAAGAGGGCCACAGGACAGATACGCAGTATTTT. This sequence encodes CASSQEGHRTDTQYF.

V usage is TRBV4-2 and J usage is TRBJ2-3, with 7 bases matching TRBD2. This CDR3 contains 21 residues. V trimming: 1 base; J trimming: 0 bases; junction bases outside the gene matches: 19. Germline CDR1 and CDR2: LGHNA and YNFKEQ. The CDR3 DNA sequence: TGTGCCAGCAGCCAAGCCCAGAAGACTAGCTGGGAATACGCTAGCACAGATACGCAGTATTTT. This codes for CASSQAQKTSWEYASTDTQYF.

The chain links TRBV9 to TRBJ2-3; 7 bases are a match to TRBD1. The junction had 4 bases not matched to a gene; V was cut back by 0 bases and J by 3 bases. This CDR3 contains 15 residues. Germline V lookup: CDR1 SGDLS, CDR2 YYNGEE. CDR3 in amino acids: CASSVARTGTDTQYF. The CDR3 DNA reads as TGTGCCAGCAGCGTAGCTAGGACAGGTACAGATACGCAGTATTTT.

This chain connects TRBV9 to TRBJ2-1; no clear D gene. The CDR3 is made up of 16 amino acids. V was cut by 0 bases and J by 0 bases, with 10 bases left in between. Germline-derived CDR1 and CDR2 are SGDLS and YYNGEE. CDR3 amino acids: CASSVEVGHSYNEQFF. The CDR3 nucleotides are TGTGCCAGCAGCGTAGAGGTGGGCCACTCCTACAATGAGCAGTTCTTC.

V usage is TRBV6-5 and J usage is TRBJ2-5; possibly TRBD1 for D (5 bases). CDR1 MNHEY and CDR2 SVGAGI come from the germline V gene. Trimming stripped 2 bases from V and 5 bases from J, with 12 bases between. CDR3 length: 14 amino acids. The CDR3 coding sequence is TGTGCCAGCAGTTACGGACACGATAAGGAGACCCAGTACTTC. It codes for CASSYGHDKETQYF.

The chain uses TRBV28 and TRBJ2-4, with D perhaps TRBD2 (6 bases). Trimming cost V 11 bases and J 0 bases, with 11 bases left between them. The germline CDR1 and CDR2 sequences are MDHEN and SYDVKM. This CDR3 is built from 13 residues. CDR3 in DNA: TGTGCCGCCGGCGGGATAGCCAAAAACATTCAGTACTTC. Amino acids: CAAGGIAKNIQYF. Filled out from reference TRBV28 and TRBJ2-4, the complete variable domain reads DVKVTQSSRYLVKRTGEKVFLECVQDMDHENMFWYRQDPGLGLRLIYFSYDVKMKEKGDIPEGYSVSREKKERFSLILESASTNQTSMYLCAAGGIAKNIQYFGAGTRLSVL.

The chain has TRBV5-6 and TRBJ1-2; no clear D. V was shortened by 0 bases and J by 3 bases, with 12 bases between the two germline ends. Germline CDR1 is SGHDT and CDR2 is YYEEEE. This CDR3 region has 15 residues. The CDR3 sequence: CASSLASGIDYGYTF. As DNA, the CDR3 is TGTGCCAGCAGCTTGGCTTCGGGAATCGACTATGGCTACACCTTC.

The rearrangement uses TRBV7-2 and TRBJ1-2; D may be TRBD1 (5 bases). Germline V CDR1 and CDR2: SGHTA, FQGNSA. The CDR3 length is 13 residues. With 3 bases removed from V and 8 bases from J, the gap between germline ends came to 13 bases. The CDR3 is CASSLAPGYGYTF. In DNA form, the CDR3 reads TGTGCCAGCAGCTTGGCCCCAGGGTACGGCTACACCTTC.

The DNA for the CDR3 is TGTGCCAGCAGCGGGGGACAGACAATTACTGAAGCTTTCTTT. Encoded protein: CASSGGQTITEAFF. The gene calls are TRBV6-5 and TRBJ1-1; 7 bases align to TRBD1. The CDR3 length is 14 residues. Trimming removed 6 bases from V and 5 bases from J; junction bases left unmatched: 9. Germline V gene data show CDR1 as MNHEY and CDR2 as SVGAGI.

The chain uses TRBV5-4 and TRBJ2-3, with unresolved D. V was trimmed by 1 base and J by 1 base, leaving 10 bases between them. The CDR3 has 15 amino acids. Germline lookup yields CDR1 SGHNT and CDR2 YYREEE (reference sequence). The CDR3 DNA reads as TGTGCCAGCAGCTTGTTGGTTGTAGGCACAGATACGCAGTATTTT. As protein: CASSLLVVGTDTQYF. Together with reference TRBV5-4 and TRBJ2-3, the CDR3 gives the full variable domain: ETGVTQSPTHLIKTRGQQVTLRCSSQSGHNTVSWYQQALGQGPQFIFQYYREEENGRGNFPPRFSGLQFPNYSSELNVNALELDDSALYLCASSLLVVGTDTQYFGPGTRLTVL.

A single count supports this clone. This chain joins TRBV6-1 and TRBJ1-4, with a weak D call TRBD1 (5 bases). CDR3 length equals 17 residues. V was trimmed by 3 bases and J by 0 bases, leaving 14 bases between them. Germline loops: CDR1 MNHNS, CDR2 SASEGT. The CDR3 is CASSEIDSRPTNEKLFF. The CDR3 bases are TGTGCCAGCAGTGAGATCGACAGCCGCCCAACTAATGAAAAACTGTTTTTT.

In this sample, this clone turned up once. J is TRBJ1-3 and V is TRBV2; TRBD1 matches 7 bases. The CDR3 consists of 15 residues. J gave up 3 bases and V 3 bases, and 5 bases lay outside the gene matches. Germline V gene lookup returns CDR1 SNHLY and CDR2 FYNNEI. The CDR3 region is CASSDGDSYGNTIYF. As DNA, the CDR3 is TGTGCCAGCAGTGACGGGGACAGCTATGGAAACACCATATATTTT.

The chain uses TRBV27 and TRBJ2-1, with 9 bases aligning to TRBD2. Germline V lookup: CDR1 MNHEY, CDR2 SMNVEV (reference sequence). Trimming at V came to 6 bases and at J to 5 bases, leaving 8 bases not matched to a gene. The CDR3 consists of 15 residues. CDR3 sequence (DNA): TGTGCCAGCAGAACCTGGGCTAGCGGGGACAATGAGCAGTTCTTC. Translation gives CASRTWASGDNEQFF.

This sequence joins TRBV25-1 and TRBJ2-7, with 7 bases fitting TRBD1. This CDR3 is 16 amino acids long. Germline V gives CDR1 MGHDK, CDR2 SYGVNS. Germline trimming cut 3 bases from V and 0 bases from J; bases unmatched to any gene: 8. The CDR3: CASSDQTWDSSYEQYF. In DNA form, the CDR3 reads TGTGCCAGCAGTGACCAGACCTGGGACAGCTCCTACGAGCAGTACTTC.

The rearrangement joins TRBV7-9 to TRBJ2-7; D is unclear. V was cut by 5 bases and J by 2 bases, with 13 bases left in between. CDR1 and CDR2 from the germline V gene are SEHNR and FQNEAQ (reference sequence). The CDR3 is 14 residues long. The CDR3 spells CASSPPGAPYEQYF. CDR3 sequence (DNA): TGTGCCAGCAGCCCACCCGGAGCCCCCTACGAGCAGTACTTC.

This rearrangement joins TRBV30 to TRBJ2-1; tentative D call: TRBD2 (5 bases). CDR1 GTSNPN and CDR2 SVGIG come from the germline V gene (reference sequence). V lost 4 bases to trimming and J lost 15 bases, with 19 bases between them. The CDR3 has 12 residues. The CDR3 sequence is CAWTPQGTAGFF. CDR3 DNA sequence: TGTGCCTGGACCCCACAAGGAACGGCGGGGTTCTTC.

The CDR3 region is CASSLAQSPSYEQYF. The CDR3 DNA reads TGTGCCAGCAGCTTAGCCCAATCCCCCTCCTACGAGCAGTACTTC. The genes are TRBV7-8 and TRBJ2-7, with D unclear. Per the germline V gene, CDR1 is SGHVS and CDR2 is FQNEAQ. The CDR3 sequence is 15 residues long. V gave up 0 bases and J gave up 0 bases, with 9 bases separating them.

This sequence joins TRBV4-2 and TRBJ2-7; 8 bases line up with TRBD1. The ends lost 0 bases at V and 9 bases at J; junction bases unmatched: 10. CDR1 LGHNA and CDR2 YNFKEQ come from the germline V gene. The CDR3 length is 15 residues. CDR3 DNA sequence: TGTGCCAGCAGCCAAGATCGAGTACAGGGGGTCGGGCAGTACTTC. Residues: CASSQDRVQGVGQYF.

This chain connects TRBV19 to TRBJ2-4; 10 bases map to TRBD1. Trimming cost V 5 bases and J 3 bases; bases outside gene matches: 13. CDR3 length: 18 amino acids. Germline assignment: CDR1 LNHDA and CDR2 SQIVND (reference sequence). CDR3 amino acids: CASSPRTGGTTSKNIQYF. For the CDR3, the DNA is TGTGCCAGTAGTCCCCGGACAGGGGGAACGACTAGCAAAAACATTCAGTACTTC.

The chain joins TRBV4-3 to TRBJ2-7; 9 positions match TRBD1. J lost 3 bases, V lost 1 base, and 4 bases had no gene match. The CDR3 runs 15 residues. CDR1 LGHNA and CDR2 YSLEER come from the germline V gene. CDR3 sequence: CASSQGGTGSYEQYF. The CDR3 DNA follows: TGCGCCAGCAGCCAAGGGGGGACAGGGAGCTACGAGCAGTACTTC.

The chain links TRBV11-2 to TRBJ2-1; perhaps TRBD1 as D (7 bases). V was pared by 8 bases and J by 10 bases, with 18 bases between. Germline V CDR1 and CDR2: SGHAT, FQNNGV. This CDR3 has 13 residues. The CDR3 sequence: CASEDDAGGEQFF. CDR3 DNA sequence: TGTGCCAGCGAGGACGATGCAGGGGGGGAGCAGTTCTTC.

The sample holds one count of this clone. The rearrangement uses TRBV18 and TRBJ2-5; 9 bases align to TRBD2. This CDR3 has 18 residues. Losses at the gene ends were 0 bases for V and 2 bases for J; bases not matched to a gene: 10. Germline V lookup: CDR1 KGHSH, CDR2 LQKENI. The CDR3 protein is CASSPPFLAGNIQETQYF. The CDR3 DNA is TGTGCCAGCTCACCACCCTTCCTAGCGGGAAATATACAAGAGACCCAGTACTTC.